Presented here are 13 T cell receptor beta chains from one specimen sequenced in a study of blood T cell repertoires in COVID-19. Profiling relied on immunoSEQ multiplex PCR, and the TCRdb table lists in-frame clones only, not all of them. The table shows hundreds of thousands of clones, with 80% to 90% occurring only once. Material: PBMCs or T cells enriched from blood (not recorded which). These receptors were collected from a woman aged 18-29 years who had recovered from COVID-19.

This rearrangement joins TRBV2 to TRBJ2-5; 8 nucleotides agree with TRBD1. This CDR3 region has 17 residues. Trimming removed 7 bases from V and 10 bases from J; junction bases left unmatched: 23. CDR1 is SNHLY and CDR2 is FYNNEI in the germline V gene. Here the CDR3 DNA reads TGTGCCAGCACCTCGATCGACAGGGGCCGGAGGGATGGAGGCCAGTACTTC. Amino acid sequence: CASTSIDRGRRDGGQYF.

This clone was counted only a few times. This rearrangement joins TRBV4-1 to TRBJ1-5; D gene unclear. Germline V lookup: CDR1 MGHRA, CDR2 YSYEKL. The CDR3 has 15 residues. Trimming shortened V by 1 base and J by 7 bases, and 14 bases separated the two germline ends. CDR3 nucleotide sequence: TGCGCCAGCAGCCAAGTATGGGCCGCTCGCCAGCCCCAGCATTTT. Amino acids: CASSQVWAARQPQHF.

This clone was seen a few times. CDR3 region: CASSFLGQGAGGYTF. In DNA, the CDR3 is TGTGCCAGCAGCTTTCTGGGACAGGGAGCAGGTGGCTACACCTTC. The rearrangement joins TRBV7-8 to TRBJ1-2; the match to TRBD1 covers 9 bases. This CDR3 contains 15 residues. Germline CDR1 is SGHVS and CDR2 is FQNEAQ. V lost 3 bases and J lost 7; bases outside the gene matches: 9. Combining the CDR3 with reference TRBV7-8 and TRBJ1-2 gives the whole variable domain GAGVSQSPRYKVAKRGQDVALRCDPISGHVSLFWYQQALGQGPEFLTYFQNEAQLDKSGLPSDRFFAERPEGSVSTLKIQRTQQEDSAVYLCASSFLGQGAGGYTFGSGTRLTVV.

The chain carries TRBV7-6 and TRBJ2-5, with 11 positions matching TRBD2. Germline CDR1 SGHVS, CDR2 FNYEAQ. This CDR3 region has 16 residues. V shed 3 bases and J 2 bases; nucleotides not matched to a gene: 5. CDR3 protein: CASSFLAGGNQETQYF. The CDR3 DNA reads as TGTGCCAGCAGCTTCCTAGCGGGGGGAAATCAAGAGACCCAGTACTTC.

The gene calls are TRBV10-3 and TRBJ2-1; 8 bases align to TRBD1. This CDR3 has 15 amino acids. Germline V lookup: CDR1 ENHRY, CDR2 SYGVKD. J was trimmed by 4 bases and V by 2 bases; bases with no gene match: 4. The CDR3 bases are TGTGCCATCAGTGAGCGCAGGGGGCAGTACAATGAGCAGTTCTTC. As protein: CAISERRGQYNEQFF.

The CDR3 coding sequence is TGTGCCTGGACTACGACAGGGAGGAATGAGCAGTTCTTC. Residues: CAWTTTGRNEQFF. The chain joins TRBV30 to TRBJ2-1, with D maybe TRBD1 (7 bases). Looked up from germline, CDR1 is GTSNPN and CDR2 is SVGIG (reference sequence). The CDR3 is made up of 13 amino acids. Trimming cost V 4 bases and J 7 bases, with 14 bases left between them.

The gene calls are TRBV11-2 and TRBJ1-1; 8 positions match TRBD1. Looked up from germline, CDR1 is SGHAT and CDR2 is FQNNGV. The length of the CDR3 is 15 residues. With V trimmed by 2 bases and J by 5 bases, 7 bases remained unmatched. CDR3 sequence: CASSLWTGKATEAFF. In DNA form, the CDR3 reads TGTGCCAGCAGCTTATGGACAGGGAAGGCGACTGAAGCTTTCTTT.

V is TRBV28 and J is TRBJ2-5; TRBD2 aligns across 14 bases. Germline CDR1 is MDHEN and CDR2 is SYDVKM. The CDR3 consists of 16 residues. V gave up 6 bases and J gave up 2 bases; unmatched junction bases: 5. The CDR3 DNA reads TGTGCCAGCAGCCAAGGGACTAGCGGGGGACAAGAGACCCAGTACTTC. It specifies CASSQGTSGGQETQYF.

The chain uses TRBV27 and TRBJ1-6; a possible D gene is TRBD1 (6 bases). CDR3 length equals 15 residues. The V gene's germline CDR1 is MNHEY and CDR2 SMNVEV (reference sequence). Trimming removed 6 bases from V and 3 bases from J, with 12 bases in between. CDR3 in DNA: TGTGCCAGCAGGGAACCGACAGGCTATAATTCACCCCTCCACTTT. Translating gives CASREPTGYNSPLHF.

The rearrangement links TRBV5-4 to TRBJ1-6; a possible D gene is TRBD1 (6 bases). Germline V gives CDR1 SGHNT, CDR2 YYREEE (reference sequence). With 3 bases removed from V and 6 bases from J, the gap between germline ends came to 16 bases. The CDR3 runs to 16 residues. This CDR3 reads CASSSPDTGPNSPLHF. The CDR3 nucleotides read TGTGCCAGCAGCTCGCCGGATACAGGGCCTAATTCACCCCTCCACTTT.

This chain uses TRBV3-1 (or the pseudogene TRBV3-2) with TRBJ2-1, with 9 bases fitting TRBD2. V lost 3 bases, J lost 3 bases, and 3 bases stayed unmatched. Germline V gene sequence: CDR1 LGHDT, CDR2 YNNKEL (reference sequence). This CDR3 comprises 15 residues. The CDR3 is CASSQGSGGYNEQFF. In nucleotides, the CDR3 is TGTGCCAGCAGCCAGGGTAGCGGGGGCTACAATGAGCAGTTCTTC.

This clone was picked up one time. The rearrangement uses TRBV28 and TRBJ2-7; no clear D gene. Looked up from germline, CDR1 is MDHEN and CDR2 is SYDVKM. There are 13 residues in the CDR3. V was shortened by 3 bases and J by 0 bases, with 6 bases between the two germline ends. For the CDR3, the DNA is TGTGCCAGCAGTTTCCACAGCTCCTACGAGCAGTACTTC. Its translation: CASSFHSSYEQYF.

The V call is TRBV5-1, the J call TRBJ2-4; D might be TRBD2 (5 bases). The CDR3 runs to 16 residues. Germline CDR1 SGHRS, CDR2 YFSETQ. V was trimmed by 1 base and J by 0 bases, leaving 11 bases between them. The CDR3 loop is CASSLWAGLAKNIQYF. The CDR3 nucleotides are TGCGCCAGCAGCTTGTGGGCGGGCCTAGCCAAAAACATTCAGTACTTC.